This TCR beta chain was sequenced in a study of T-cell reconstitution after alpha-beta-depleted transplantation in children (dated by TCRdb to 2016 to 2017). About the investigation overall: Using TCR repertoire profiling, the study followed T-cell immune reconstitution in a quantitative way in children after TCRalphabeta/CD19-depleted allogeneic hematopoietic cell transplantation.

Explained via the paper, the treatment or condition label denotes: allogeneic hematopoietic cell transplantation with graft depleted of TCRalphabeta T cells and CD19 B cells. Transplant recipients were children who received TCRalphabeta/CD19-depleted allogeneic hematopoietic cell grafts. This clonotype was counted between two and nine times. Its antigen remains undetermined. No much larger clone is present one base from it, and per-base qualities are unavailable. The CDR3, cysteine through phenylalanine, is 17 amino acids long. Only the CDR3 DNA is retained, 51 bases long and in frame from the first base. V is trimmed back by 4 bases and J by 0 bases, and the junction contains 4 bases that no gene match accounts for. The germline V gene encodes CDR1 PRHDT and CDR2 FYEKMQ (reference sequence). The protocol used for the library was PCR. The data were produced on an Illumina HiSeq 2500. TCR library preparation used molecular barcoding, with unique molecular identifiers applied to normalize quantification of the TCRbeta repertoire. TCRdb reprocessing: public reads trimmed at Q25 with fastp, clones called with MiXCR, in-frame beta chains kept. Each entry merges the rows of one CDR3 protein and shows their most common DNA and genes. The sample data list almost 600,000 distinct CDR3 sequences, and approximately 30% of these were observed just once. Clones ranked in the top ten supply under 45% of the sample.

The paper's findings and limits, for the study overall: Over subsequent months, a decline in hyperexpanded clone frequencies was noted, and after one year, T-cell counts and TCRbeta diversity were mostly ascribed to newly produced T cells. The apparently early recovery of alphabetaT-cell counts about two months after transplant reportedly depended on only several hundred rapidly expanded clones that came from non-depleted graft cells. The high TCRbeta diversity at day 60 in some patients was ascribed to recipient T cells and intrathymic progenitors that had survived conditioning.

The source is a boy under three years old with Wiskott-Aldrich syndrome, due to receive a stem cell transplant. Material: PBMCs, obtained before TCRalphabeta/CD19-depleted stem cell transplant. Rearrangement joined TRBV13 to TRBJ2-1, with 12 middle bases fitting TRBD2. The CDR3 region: CASSYGLAGSSYNEQFF. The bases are TGTGCCAGCAGCTACGGACTAGCGGGAAGCTCCTACAATGAGCAGTTCTTC.